What follows describes a single T cell receptor beta chain. This entry belongs to a study of identical twins. Unmatched junction bases numbered 3, after V lost 8 bases and J lost 2 bases. CDR3 length equals 13 residues. TCRdb re-called the 5' RACE reads through MiXCR, storing one row per CDR3 protein. The sample holds 750,000 to 950,000 distinct CDR3 sequences; 12% are singletons and the top ten take roughly 1.6%. These data were likewise used in another study, on yellow fever vaccine responses in identical twins.

Sequencing was done on a sample of PBMCs. The clonotype comes from a woman aged 18-35 years in good health. V and J are TRBV12-3 or TRBV12-4 and TRBJ1-5; 7 bases match TRBD1. CDR3 amino acids: CASQDRGNQPQHF. The CDR3 nucleotides read TGTGCCAGCCAAGACAGGGGCAATCAGCCCCAGCATTTT.